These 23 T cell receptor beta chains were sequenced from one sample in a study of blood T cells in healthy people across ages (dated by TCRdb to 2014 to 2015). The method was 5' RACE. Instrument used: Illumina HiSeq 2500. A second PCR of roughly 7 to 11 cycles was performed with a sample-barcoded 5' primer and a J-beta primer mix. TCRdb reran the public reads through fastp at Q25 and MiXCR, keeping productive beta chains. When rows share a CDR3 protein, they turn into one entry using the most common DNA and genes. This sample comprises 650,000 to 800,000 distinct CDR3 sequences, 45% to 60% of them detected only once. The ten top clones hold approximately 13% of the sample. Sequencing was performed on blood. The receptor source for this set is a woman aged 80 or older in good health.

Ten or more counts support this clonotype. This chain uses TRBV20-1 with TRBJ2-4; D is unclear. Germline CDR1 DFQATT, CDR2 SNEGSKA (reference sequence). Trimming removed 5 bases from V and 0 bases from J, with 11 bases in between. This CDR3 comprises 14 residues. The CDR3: CSARAITAKNIQYF. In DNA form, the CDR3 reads TGCAGTGCTCGTGCCATTACAGCCAAAAACATTCAGTACTTC.

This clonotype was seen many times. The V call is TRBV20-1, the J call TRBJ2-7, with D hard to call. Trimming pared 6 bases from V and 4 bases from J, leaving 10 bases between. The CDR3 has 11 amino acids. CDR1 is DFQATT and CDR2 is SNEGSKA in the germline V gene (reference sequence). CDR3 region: CSAAVVYEQYF. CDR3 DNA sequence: TGCAGTGCCGCGGTTGTTTACGAGCAGTACTTC.

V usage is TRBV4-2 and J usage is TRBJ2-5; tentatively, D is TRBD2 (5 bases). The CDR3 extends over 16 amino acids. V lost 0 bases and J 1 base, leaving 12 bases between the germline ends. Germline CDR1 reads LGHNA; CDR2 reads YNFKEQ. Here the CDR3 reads CASSQELRRAQETQYF. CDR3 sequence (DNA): TGTGCCAGCAGCCAAGAGCTTAGGCGGGCCCAAGAGACCCAGTACTTC.

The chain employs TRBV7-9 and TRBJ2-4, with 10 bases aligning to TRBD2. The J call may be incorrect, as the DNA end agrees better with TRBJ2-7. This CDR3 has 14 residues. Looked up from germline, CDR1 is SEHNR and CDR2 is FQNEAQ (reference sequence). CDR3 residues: CASSSSGSENEQYF. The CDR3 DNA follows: TGTGCCAGCAGCTCTAGCGGGAGTGAGAACGAGCAGTACTTC.

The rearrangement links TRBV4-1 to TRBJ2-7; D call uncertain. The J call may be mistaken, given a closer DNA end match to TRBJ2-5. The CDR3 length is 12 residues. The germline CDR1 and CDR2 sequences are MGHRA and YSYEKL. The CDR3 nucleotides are TGCGCCAGCAGCCAACCTAAAGAGACCCAGTACTTC. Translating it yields CASSQPKETQYF.

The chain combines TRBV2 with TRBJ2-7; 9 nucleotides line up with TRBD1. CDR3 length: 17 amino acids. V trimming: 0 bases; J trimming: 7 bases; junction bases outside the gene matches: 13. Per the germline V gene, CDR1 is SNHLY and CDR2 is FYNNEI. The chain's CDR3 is CASSEALQGAGYNEQYF. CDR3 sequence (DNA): TGTGCCAGCAGTGAAGCGCTACAGGGGGCGGGGTACAATGAGCAGTACTTC.

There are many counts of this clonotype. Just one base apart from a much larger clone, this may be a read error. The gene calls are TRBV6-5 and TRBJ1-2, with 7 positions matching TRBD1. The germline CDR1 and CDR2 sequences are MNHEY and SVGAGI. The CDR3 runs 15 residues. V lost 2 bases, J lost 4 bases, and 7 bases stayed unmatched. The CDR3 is CASSYAGQLSYGYTF. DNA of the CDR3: TGTGCCAGCAGTTACGCGGGACAGCTATCCTATGGCTACACCTTC.

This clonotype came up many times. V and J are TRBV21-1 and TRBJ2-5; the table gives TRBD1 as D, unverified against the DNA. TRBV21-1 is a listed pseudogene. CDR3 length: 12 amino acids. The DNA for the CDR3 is TGTGCCAGCTTACGGGGCGAAGAGACCCAGTACTTC. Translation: CASLRGEETQYF.

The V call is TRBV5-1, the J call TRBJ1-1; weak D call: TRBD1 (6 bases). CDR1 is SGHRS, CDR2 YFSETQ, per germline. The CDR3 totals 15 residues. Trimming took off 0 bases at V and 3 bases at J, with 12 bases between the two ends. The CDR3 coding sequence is TGCGCCAGCAGCTTGGCGGGTCCAGGGGACACTGAAGCTTTCTTT. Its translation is CASSLAGPGDTEAFF.

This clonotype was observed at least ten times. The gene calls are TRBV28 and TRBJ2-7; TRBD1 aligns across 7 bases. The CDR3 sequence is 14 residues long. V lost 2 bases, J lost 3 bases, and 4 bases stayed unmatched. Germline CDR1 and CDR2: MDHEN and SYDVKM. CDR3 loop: CASSLPGQLYEQYF. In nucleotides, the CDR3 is TGTGCCAGCAGTTTACCGGGACAGCTCTACGAGCAGTACTTC. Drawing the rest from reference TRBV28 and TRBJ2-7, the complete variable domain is DVKVTQSSRYLVKRTGEKVFLECVQDMDHENMFWYRQDPGLGLRLIYFSYDVKMKEKGDIPEGYSVSREKKERFSLILESASTNQTSMYLCASSLPGQLYEQYFGPGTRLTVT.

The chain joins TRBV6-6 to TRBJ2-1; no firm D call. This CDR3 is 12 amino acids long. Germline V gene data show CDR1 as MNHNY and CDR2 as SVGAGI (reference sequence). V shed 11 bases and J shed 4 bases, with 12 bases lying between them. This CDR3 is CAGIYGYNEQFF. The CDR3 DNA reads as TGTGCCGGCATTTACGGGTACAATGAGCAGTTCTTC.

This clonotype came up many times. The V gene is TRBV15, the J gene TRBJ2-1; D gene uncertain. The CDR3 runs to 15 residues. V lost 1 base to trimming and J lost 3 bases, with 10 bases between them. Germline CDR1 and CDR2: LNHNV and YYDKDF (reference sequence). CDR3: CATSRASEYYNEQFF. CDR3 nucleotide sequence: TGTGCCACCAGCAGAGCAAGTGAATACTACAATGAGCAGTTCTTC.

The CDR3 loop reads CASSGGPTSGDQETQYF. CDR3 DNA: TGTGCCAGCAGTGGGGGCCCGACTAGCGGGGACCAAGAGACCCAGTACTTC. The gene calls are TRBV2 and TRBJ2-5; 11 bases are shared with TRBD2. Germline V gene data show CDR1 as SNHLY and CDR2 as FYNNEI. This CDR3 has 17 residues. V lost 4 bases, J lost 0 bases, and 7 bases stayed unmatched.

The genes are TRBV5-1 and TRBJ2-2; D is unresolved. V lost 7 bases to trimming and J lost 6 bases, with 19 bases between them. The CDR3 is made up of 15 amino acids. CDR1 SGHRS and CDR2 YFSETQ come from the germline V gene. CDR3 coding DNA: TGCGCCAGCCACGAAGGGTCGGGTTTTGCCGGGGAGCTGTTTTTT. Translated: CASHEGSGFAGELFF.

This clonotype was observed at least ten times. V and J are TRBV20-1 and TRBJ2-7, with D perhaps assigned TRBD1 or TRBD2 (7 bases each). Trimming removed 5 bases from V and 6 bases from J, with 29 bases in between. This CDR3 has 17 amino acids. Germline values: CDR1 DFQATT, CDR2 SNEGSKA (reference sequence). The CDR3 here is CSAPVAGGAKGFGEQYF. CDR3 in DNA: TGCAGTGCTCCCGTGGCAGGGGGGGCTAAGGGTTTTGGCGAGCAGTACTTC.

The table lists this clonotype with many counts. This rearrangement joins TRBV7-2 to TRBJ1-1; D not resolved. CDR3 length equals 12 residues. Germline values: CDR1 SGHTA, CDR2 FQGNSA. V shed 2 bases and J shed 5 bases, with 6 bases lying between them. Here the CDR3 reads CASSLIQTEAFF. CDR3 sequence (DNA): TGTGCCAGCAGCTTAATTCAGACTGAAGCTTTCTTT.

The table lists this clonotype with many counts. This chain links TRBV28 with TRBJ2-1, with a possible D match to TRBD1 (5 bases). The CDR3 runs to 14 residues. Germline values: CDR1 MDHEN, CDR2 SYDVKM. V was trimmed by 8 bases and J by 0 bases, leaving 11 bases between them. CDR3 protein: CASGEDSSYNEQFF. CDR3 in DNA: TGTGCCAGCGGAGAAGACAGCTCCTACAATGAGCAGTTCTTC.

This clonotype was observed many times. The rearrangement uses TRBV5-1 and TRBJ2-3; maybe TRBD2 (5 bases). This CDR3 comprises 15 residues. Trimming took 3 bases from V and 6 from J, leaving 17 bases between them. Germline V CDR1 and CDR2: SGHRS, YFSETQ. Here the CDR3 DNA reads TGCGCCAGCAGCTCCCCGGGATCTACGGGCGATACGCAGTATTTT. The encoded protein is CASSSPGSTGDTQYF.

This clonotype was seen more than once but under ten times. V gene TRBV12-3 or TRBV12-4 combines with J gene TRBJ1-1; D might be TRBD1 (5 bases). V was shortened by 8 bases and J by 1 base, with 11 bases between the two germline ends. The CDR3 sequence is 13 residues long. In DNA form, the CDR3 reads TGTGCCAGCCGTTCGGGGGGGAACACTGAAGCTTTCTTT. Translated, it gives CASRSGGNTEAFF.

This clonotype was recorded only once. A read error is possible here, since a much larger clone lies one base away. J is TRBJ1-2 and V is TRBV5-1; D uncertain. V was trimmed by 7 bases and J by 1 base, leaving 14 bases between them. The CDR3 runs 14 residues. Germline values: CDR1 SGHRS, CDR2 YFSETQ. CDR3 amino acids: CASGPDGSNYGYTF. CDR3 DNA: TGCGCCAGCGGCCCGGATGGGAGTAACTATGGCTACACCTTC.

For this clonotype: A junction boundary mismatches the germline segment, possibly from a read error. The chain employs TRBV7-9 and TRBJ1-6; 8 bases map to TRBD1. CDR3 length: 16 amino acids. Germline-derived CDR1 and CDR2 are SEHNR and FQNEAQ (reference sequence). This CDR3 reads CTSSAADRGYNSPLHF. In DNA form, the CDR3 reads TGTACCAGCAGCGCCGCCGACAGGGGATATAATTCACCCCTCCACTTT. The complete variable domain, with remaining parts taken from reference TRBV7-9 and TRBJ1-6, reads DTGVSQNPRHKITKRGQNVTFRCDPISEHNRLYWYRQTLGQGPEFLTYFQNEAQLEKSRLLSDRFSAERPKGSFSTLEIQRTEQGDSAMYLCTSSAADRGYNSPLHFGNGTRLTVT.

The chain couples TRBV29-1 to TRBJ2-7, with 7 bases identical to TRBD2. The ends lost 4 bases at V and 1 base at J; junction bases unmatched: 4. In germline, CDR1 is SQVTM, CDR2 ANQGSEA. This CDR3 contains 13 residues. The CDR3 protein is CSVVVSGSYEQYF. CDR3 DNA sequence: TGCAGCGTTGTGGTTAGCGGGTCCTACGAGCAGTACTTC.

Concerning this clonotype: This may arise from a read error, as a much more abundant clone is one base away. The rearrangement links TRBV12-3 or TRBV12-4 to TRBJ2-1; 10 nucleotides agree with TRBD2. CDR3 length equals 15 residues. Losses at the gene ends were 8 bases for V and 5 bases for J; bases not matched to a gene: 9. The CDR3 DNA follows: TGTGCCAGCGGAGAACTAGCGGGGAGTCACAATGAGCAGTTCTTC. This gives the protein CASGELAGSHNEQFF.